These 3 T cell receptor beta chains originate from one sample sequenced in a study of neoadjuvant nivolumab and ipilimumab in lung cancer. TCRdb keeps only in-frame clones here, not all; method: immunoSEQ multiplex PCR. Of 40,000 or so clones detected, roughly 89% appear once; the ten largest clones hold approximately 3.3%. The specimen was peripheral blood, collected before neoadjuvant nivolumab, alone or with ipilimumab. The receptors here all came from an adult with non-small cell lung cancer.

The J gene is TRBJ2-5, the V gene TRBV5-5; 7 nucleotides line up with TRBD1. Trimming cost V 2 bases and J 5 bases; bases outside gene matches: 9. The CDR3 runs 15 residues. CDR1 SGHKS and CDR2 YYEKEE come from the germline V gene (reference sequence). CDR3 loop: CASSFPDRAGETQYF. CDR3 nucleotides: TGTGCCAGCAGCTTTCCTGACAGGGCGGGCGAGACCCAGTACTTC.

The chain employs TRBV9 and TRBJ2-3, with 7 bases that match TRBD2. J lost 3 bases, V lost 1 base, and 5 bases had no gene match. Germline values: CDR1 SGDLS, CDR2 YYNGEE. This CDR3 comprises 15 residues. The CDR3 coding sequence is TGTGCCAGCAGCGTACTCGTAGCGGGTACAGATACGCAGTATTTT. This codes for CASSVLVAGTDTQYF. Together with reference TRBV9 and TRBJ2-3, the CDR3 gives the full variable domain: DSGVTQTPKHLITATGQRVTLRCSPRSGDLSVYWYQQSLDQGLQFLIQYYNGEERAKGNILERFSAQQFPDLHSELNLSSLELGDSALYFCASSVLVAGTDTQYFGPGTRLTVL.

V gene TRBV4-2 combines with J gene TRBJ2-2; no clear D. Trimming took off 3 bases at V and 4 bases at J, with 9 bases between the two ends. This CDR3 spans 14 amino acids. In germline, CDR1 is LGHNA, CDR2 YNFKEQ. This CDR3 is CASSQEIPTGELFF. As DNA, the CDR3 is TGTGCCAGCAGCCAGGAGATTCCCACCGGGGAGCTGTTTTTT.